The entry that follows covers one TCR beta chain sequence. Produced via immunoSEQ multiplex PCR; TCRdb's table is partial and in-frame only. This sample has over 350,000 clones; nearly 90% occur once, and the top ten carry roughly 1.9%. Participants were aged roughly 18 to 89 years from around 24 US areas. The data stem from a study of blood T cell repertoires in COVID-19. Study in general: Researchers got acute and convalescent COVID-19 samples from the United States, Italy and Spain.

The receptor was isolated from a woman aged 18 to 35 with acute COVID-19. The sequenced material came from PBMCs or T cells enriched from blood (not recorded which).

The DNA of the CDR3 is TGTGCCAGCAGCTTAGCGAGGACAAGGAGCTCTGGAAACACCATATATTTT. As protein: CASSLARTRSSGNTIYF. The gene calls are TRBV11-2 and TRBJ1-3; TRBD1 is a possible D gene (5 bases). Germline V CDR1 and CDR2: SGHAT, FQNNGV. Trimming shortened V by 1 base and J by 0 bases, and 13 bases separated the two germline ends. The CDR3 consists of 17 residues.